Detailed here is one TCR beta chain. This CDR3 spans 12 amino acids. The V gene lost 2 bases and the J gene lost 6 bases, with 9 bases spanning the gap. The germline V gene encodes CDR1 SGHTS and CDR2 YDEGEE. This sample was included in a study of blood T cell repertoires in COVID-19. In the study's own analysis: From reference gene primer amplification, estimates of nucleated cell counts were derived. Sequenced by immunoSEQ multiplex PCR; TCRdb stores in-frame clones only, minus some. That table furnishes V, J and clone size, whereas the DNA furnished D and trimming. The table shows approximately 290,000 clones, with about 90% occurring only once.

This sequence was found in a woman in her 30s with COVID-19, enrolled during active disease. The sequenced material came from peripheral blood. The chain uses TRBV5-8 and TRBJ2-7; a possible D gene is TRBD1 (6 bases). The CDR3 DNA follows: TGTGCCAGCAGCTTACAGGGACGCGAGCAGTACTTC. Translation gives CASSLQGREQYF.